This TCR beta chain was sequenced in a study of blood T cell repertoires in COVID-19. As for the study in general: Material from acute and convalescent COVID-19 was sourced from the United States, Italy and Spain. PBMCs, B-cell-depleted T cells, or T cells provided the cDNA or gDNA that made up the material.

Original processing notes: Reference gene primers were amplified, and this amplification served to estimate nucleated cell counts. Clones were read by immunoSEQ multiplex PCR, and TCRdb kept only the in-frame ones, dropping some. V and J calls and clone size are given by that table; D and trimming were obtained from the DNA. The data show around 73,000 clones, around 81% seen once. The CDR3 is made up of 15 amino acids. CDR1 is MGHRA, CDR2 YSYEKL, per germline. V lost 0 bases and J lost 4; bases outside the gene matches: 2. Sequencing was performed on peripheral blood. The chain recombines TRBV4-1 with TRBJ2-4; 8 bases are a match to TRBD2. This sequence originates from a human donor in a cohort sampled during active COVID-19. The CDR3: CASSQDPGGKNIQYF. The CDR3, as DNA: TGCGCCAGCAGCCAAGATCCGGGGGGGAAAAACATTCAGTACTTC.